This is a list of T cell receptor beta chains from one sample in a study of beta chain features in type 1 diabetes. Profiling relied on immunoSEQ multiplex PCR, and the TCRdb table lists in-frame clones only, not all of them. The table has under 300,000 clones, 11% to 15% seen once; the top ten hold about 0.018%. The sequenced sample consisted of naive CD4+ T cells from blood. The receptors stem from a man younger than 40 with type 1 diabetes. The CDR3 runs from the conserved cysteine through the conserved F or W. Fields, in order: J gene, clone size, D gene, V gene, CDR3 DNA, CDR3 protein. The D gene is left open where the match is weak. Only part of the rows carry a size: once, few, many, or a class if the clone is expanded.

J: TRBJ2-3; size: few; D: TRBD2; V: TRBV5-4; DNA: TGTGCCAGCAGCCCCCCCCCGGGGGGTGGCACAGATACGCAGTATTTT; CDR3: CASSPPPGGGTDTQYF
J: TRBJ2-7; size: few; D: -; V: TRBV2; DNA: TGTGCCAGCACCCCAGATACCTACGAGCAGTACTTC; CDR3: CASTPDTYEQYF
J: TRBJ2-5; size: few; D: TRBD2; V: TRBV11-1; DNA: TGTGCCAGCAGCTTACCGGGACTAGTTTACTTC; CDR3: CASSLPGLVYF
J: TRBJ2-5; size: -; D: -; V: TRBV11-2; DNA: TGTGCCAGCAGCTTCGGATCCGGGACACCTAGGGAGACCCAGTACTTC; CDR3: CASSFGSGTPRETQYF
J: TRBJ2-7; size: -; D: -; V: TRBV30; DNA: TGTGCCTGGAGTCAGAAGGGGGACGGAACTCGGAGGACGCACTTC; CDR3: CAWSQKGDGTRRTHF
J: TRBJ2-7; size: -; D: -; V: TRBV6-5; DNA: TGTGCCAGCAGTGCCCGACATACCCTACACGAGCAGTACTTC; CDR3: CASSARHTLHEQYF
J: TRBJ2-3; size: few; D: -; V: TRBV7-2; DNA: TGTGCCAGCAGCTTAGGGCAGGGAAACACAGATACGCAGTATTTT; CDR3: CASSLGQGNTDTQYF
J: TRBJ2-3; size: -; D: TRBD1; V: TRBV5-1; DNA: TGCGCCAGCAGCGGGACAGGGGGCATACCAGATACGCAGTATTTT; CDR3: CASSGTGGIPDTQYF
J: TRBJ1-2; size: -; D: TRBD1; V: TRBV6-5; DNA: TGTGCCAGCAGCCGCCACCCGGGACAGGAGGATGGCTACACCTTC; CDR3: CASSRHPGQEDGYTF
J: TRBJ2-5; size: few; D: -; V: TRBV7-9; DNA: TGTGCCAGCAGCTCGCGACCGGGACAAGAGACCCAGTACTTC; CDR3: CASSSRPGQETQYF
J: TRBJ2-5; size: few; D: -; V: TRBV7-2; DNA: TGTGCCAGCAGCTCGACGAACGGACTCCCTGCGGAGACCCAGTACTTC; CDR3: CASSSTNGLPAETQYF
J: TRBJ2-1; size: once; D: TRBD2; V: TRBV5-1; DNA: TGCGCCAGCAGCTCGCGGGCTAGCGGGACTAATGAGCAGTTCTTC; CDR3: CASSSRASGTNEQFF
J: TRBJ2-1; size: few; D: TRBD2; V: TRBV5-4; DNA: TGTGCCAGCAGCTTCAGAGCGGGAGGGCCTAGCGATGAGCAGTTCTTC; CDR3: CASSFRAGGPSDEQFF
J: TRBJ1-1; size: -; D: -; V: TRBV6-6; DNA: TGTGCCAGCACCAGGGGATCTGGTGAAGCTTTCTTT; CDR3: CASTRGSGEAFF
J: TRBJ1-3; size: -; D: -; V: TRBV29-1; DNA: TGCAGCGCAGACAGCTCTGGAAACACCATATATTTT; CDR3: CSADSSGNTIYF
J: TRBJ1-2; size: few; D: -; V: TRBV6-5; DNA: TGTGCCAGCAGGGGCGACTATGGCTACACCTTC; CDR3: CASRGDYGYTF